This T cell receptor beta chain was identified in a study of shared clonotypes between healthy human individuals. Method: immunoSEQ multiplex PCR; TCRdb's copy keeps in-frame clones and lacks some. The sample consists of roughly 650,000 clones, roughly 97% of them appearing once. CDR1 and CDR2 (germline): MNHEY, SMNVEV (reference sequence). The CDR3 covers 15 residues. V lost 9 bases and J lost 9, with 26 bases in between. What was sequenced was naive CD4+ T cells sorted from blood. Subset defined: CD45RA+ positively selected. The chain recombines TRBV27 with TRBJ1-2, with D possibly matching TRBD1 (5 bases). The clonotype was recovered from a woman in her 30s in good health. For the CDR3, the DNA is TGTGCCAGATATAAGGAGTATCCCCCGGGGCATTGCTACACCTTC. Its translation is CARYKEYPPGHCYTF.